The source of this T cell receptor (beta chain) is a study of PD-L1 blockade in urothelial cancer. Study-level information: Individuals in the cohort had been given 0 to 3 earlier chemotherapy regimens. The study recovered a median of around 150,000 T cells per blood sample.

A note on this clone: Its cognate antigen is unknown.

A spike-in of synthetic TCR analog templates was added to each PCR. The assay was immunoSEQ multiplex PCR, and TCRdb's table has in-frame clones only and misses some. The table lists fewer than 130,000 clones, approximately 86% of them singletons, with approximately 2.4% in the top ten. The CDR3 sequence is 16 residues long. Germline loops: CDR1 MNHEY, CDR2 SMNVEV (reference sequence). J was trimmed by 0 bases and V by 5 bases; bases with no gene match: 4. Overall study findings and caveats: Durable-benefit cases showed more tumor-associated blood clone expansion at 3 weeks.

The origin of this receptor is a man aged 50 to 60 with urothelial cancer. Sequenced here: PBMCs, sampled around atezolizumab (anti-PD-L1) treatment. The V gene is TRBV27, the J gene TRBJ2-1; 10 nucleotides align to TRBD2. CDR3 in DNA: TGTGCCAGCAGTCCCTCTAGCGGGAGCTCCTACAATGAGCAGTTCTTC. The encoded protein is CASSPSSGSSYNEQFF.